One sample yielded the 28 T cell receptor beta chains listed below, sequenced in a study of PD-1 blockade in classical Hodgkin lymphoma. Profiling relied on immunoSEQ multiplex PCR, and the TCRdb table lists in-frame clones only, not all of them. In the table there are 40,000 to 45,000 clones, roughly three quarters of which are singletons. Every patient was affected by relapse after autologous stem cell transplantation, while exposure to brentuximab vedotin was not uniform. This specimen consisted of peripheral blood mononuclear cells (PBMCs), obtained at baseline. These receptor sequences come from a human donor with classical Hodgkin lymphoma.

The chain is built from TRBV27 and TRBJ2-4; D is possibly TRBD1 or TRBD2 (5 bases each). Germline V gene data show CDR1 as MNHEY and CDR2 as SMNVEV (reference sequence). The CDR3 contains 16 residues. The V end was cut by 7 bases, the J end by 1 base, with 17 bases between. The CDR3 nucleotides are TGTGCCAGCACCCCGGGGCCCGCTACCGCCAAAAACATTCAGTACTTC. This translates into CASTPGPATAKNIQYF.

J is TRBJ1-1 and V is TRBV19, with 8 bases matching TRBD1. The CDR3 has 15 residues. Germline V gene data show CDR1 as LNHDA and CDR2 as SQIVND (reference sequence). Unmatched junction bases numbered 11, after V lost 5 bases and J lost 6 bases. The CDR3 coding sequence is TGTGCCAGTAGTGATATTTCGACAGGGGTCCCTGAAGCTTTCTTT. It yields the protein CASSDISTGVPEAFF.

The chain is built from TRBV27 and TRBJ2-7, with D tentatively TRBD2 (6 bases). With 6 bases removed from V and 1 base from J, the gap between germline ends came to 16 bases. Germline CDR1 reads MNHEY; CDR2 reads SMNVEV (reference sequence). The CDR3 spans 15 residues. The chain's CDR3 is CASSPLAGLSYEQYF. The CDR3 nucleotides are TGTGCCAGCAGCCCCCTGGCGGGATTATCCTACGAGCAGTACTTC.

The chain uses TRBV6-6 and TRBJ2-2; D is possibly TRBD1 (5 bases). The CDR3 is made up of 12 amino acids. The V end was cut by 5 bases, the J end by 8 bases, with 9 bases between. Per germline, CDR1 MNHNY and CDR2 SVGAGI (reference sequence). The CDR3 DNA sequence: TGTGCCAGCAGTACCAGGGTTGGGGAGCTGTTTTTT. Protein product: CASSTRVGELFF.

The chain is built from TRBV6-5 and TRBJ1-1, with no clear D. Germline CDR1 and CDR2: MNHEY and SVGAGI. This CDR3 has 13 residues. Trimming took off 6 bases at V and 7 bases at J, with 15 bases between the two ends. The CDR3 DNA sequence: TGTGCCAGCAGCCCTTTCACTAGGGATGAAGCTTTCTTT. It specifies CASSPFTRDEAFF.

The chain uses TRBV27 and TRBJ2-3; TRBD2 is a possible D gene (6 bases). V was trimmed by 4 bases and J by 1 base, leaving 12 bases between them. Germline CDR1 and CDR2: MNHEY and SMNVEV (reference sequence). The CDR3 sequence is 15 residues long. CDR3 DNA: TGTGCCAGCAGTTGGGGAGGCAGGGGCACAGATACGCAGTATTTT. Translated, it gives CASSWGGRGTDTQYF.

The rearrangement uses TRBV6-5 and TRBJ1-2, with a possible D match to TRBD1 (6 bases). The V gene lost 5 bases and the J gene lost 3 bases, with 13 bases spanning the gap. Germline V gene data show CDR1 as MNHEY and CDR2 as SVGAGI. This CDR3 is 14 amino acids long. The CDR3 DNA sequence: TGTGCCAGCAGTCTCGCGGGGGGGCACTATGGCTACACCTTC. Its translation: CASSLAGGHYGYTF.

The chain combines TRBV28 with TRBJ1-5; D is unresolved. Germline V CDR1 and CDR2: MDHEN, SYDVKM. This CDR3 region has 14 residues. Trimming shortened V by 6 bases and J by 6 bases, and 15 bases separated the two germline ends. The DNA of the CDR3 is TGTGCCAGCAGCCTCCCCCCATTAGGTCAGCCCCAGCATTTT. Translating it yields CASSLPPLGQPQHF.

V is TRBV19 and J is TRBJ2-1; maybe TRBD1 (6 bases). Germline values: CDR1 LNHDA, CDR2 SQIVND (reference sequence). The V gene lost 5 bases and the J gene lost 9 bases, with 14 bases spanning the gap. The CDR3 has 13 residues. The CDR3, as DNA: TGTGCCAGTAGTTTTTTACAAGGGGGTGAGCAGTTCTTC. Amino acids: CASSFLQGGEQFF.

The chain joins TRBV27 to TRBJ1-3; 9 bases agree with TRBD1. The CDR3 is 15 residues long. The V gene end was trimmed by 4 bases and the J gene end by 2 bases; junction bases not matched to a gene: 3. Germline values: CDR1 MNHEY, CDR2 SMNVEV (reference sequence). The DNA for the CDR3 is TGTGCCAGCAGTTGGACAGGGGCCCCTGGAAACACCATATATTTT. It specifies CASSWTGAPGNTIYF.

The chain links TRBV6-5 to TRBJ2-2; D assignment may be TRBD1 or TRBD2 (5 bases each). This CDR3 is built from 16 residues. Trimming took 4 bases from V and 1 from J, leaving 13 bases between them. CDR1 MNHEY and CDR2 SVGAGI come from the germline V gene. CDR3 coding DNA: TGTGCCAGCAGTTCCCGGGGACGGAGGAACACCGGGGAGCTGTTTTTT. This encodes CASSSRGRRNTGELFF.

On this clone: Other DNA sequences in the same sample also yield this CDR3. The chain has TRBV6-5 and TRBJ1-1; D call uncertain. V lost 2 bases to trimming and J lost 3 bases, with 7 bases between them. CDR3 length: 13 amino acids. Germline lookup yields CDR1 MNHEY and CDR2 SVGAGI. As DNA, the CDR3 is TGTGCCAGCAGTTACGGGAGATACACTGAAGCTTTCTTT. Translating gives CASSYGRYTEAFF.

This chain links TRBV5-8 with TRBJ1-6; 8 bases are shared with TRBD1. Trimming took 0 bases from V and 11 from J; bases not matched to a gene: 10. CDR3 length: 16 amino acids. Germline CDR1 reads SGHTS; CDR2 reads YDEGEE. The CDR3: CASSLGSGQGAAPLHF. CDR3 bases: TGTGCCAGCAGCTTGGGATCAGGGCAGGGGGCCGCACCCCTCCACTTT.

This clone has more than one count but fewer than ten. V usage is TRBV28 and J usage is TRBJ1-3, with D tentatively TRBD1 (5 bases). Per the germline V gene, CDR1 is MDHEN and CDR2 is SYDVKM. V was trimmed by 7 bases and J by 0 bases, leaving 10 bases between them. The CDR3 consists of 14 residues. This CDR3 reads CASTWGSSGNTIYF. The CDR3, as DNA: TGTGCCAGCACGTGGGGGAGCTCTGGAAACACCATATATTTT. Supplemented by reference TRBV28 and TRBJ1-3, the full variable domain reads DVKVTQSSRYLVKRTGEKVFLECVQDMDHENMFWYRQDPGLGLRLIYFSYDVKMKEKGDIPEGYSVSREKKERFSLILESASTNQTSMYLCASTWGSSGNTIYFGEGSWLTVV.

V and J are TRBV19 and TRBJ1-1; the match to TRBD1 covers 7 bases. V lost 7 bases and J lost 0; bases outside the gene matches: 2. The CDR3 contains 13 residues. Germline CDR1 LNHDA, CDR2 SQIVND (reference sequence). DNA for the CDR3: TGTGCCAGTACGGGACAGATGAACACTGAAGCTTTCTTT. It translates to CASTGQMNTEAFF.

This clone showed up just a few times. The J gene is TRBJ1-1, the V gene TRBV11-2; D not certain. CDR1 is SGHAT, CDR2 FQNNGV, per germline. The CDR3 is 15 amino acids. V was pared by 5 bases and J by 0 bases, with 13 bases between. The CDR3 nucleotides are TGTGCCAGCAGCACCTTACCGACCATGAACACTGAAGCTTTCTTT. Amino acids: CASSTLPTMNTEAFF.

V usage is TRBV19 and J usage is TRBJ1-5; D may be TRBD1 (6 bases). CDR3 length: 14 amino acids. Trimming stripped 6 bases from V and 2 bases from J, with 11 bases between. Looked up from germline, CDR1 is LNHDA and CDR2 is SQIVND (reference sequence). The chain's CDR3 is CASRPRTGNQPQHF. The CDR3 nucleotides read TGTGCCAGTAGACCCAGGACAGGCAATCAGCCCCAGCATTTT.

V and J are TRBV5-4 and TRBJ2-3; 13 nucleotides match TRBD2. Trimming cost V 0 bases and J 2 bases; bases outside gene matches: 3. CDR1 is SGHNT and CDR2 is YYREEE in the germline V gene (reference sequence). The CDR3 covers 17 residues. In nucleotides, the CDR3 is TGTGCCAGCAGCTTGGGACTAGCGGGAGGAATCACAGATACGCAGTATTTT. Protein product: CASSLGLAGGITDTQYF.

This rearrangement joins TRBV30 to TRBJ1-2; weak D call: TRBD1 (5 bases). The CDR3 loop spans 16 amino acids. From germline, CDR1 is GTSNPN and CDR2 SVGIG (reference sequence). V shed 2 bases and J shed 4 bases, with 20 bases lying between them. The CDR3 region is CAWSPRPGGGGYGYTF. CDR3 in DNA: TGTGCCTGGAGTCCGCGCCCAGGTGGGGGGGGCTATGGCTACACCTTC.

V and J are TRBV30 and TRBJ2-3; D is possibly TRBD1 or TRBD2 (5 bases each). Per germline, CDR1 GTSNPN and CDR2 SVGIG (reference sequence). The CDR3 consists of 15 residues. The V gene lost 3 bases and the J gene lost 4 bases, with 17 bases spanning the gap. The CDR3 DNA sequence: TGTGCCTGGAGCCCATCCAGCCTGGGGGCAGATACGCAGTATTTT. It is translated as CAWSPSSLGADTQYF. Looking up the rest from reference TRBV30 and TRBJ2-3 gives the full variable domain: SQTIHQWPATLVQPVGSPLSLECTVEGTSNPNLYWYRQAAGRGLQLLFYSVGIGQISSEVPQNLSASRPQDRQFILSSKKLLLSDSGFYLCAWSPSSLGADTQYFGPGTRLTVL.

This chain connects TRBV18 to TRBJ1-5; possibly TRBD1 for D (5 bases). The length of the CDR3 is 15 residues. V lost 1 base, J lost 5 bases, and 12 bases lay in between. CDR1 is KGHSH, CDR2 LQKENI, per germline. The CDR3 spells CASSPHIGVDQPQHF. DNA for the CDR3: TGTGCCAGCTCACCACACATAGGGGTAGATCAGCCCCAGCATTTT. The whole variable domain, filled in from reference TRBV18 and TRBJ1-5, reads NAGVMQNPRHLVRRRGQEARLRCSPMKGHSHVYWYRQLPEEGLKFMVYLQKENIIDESGMPKERFSAEFPKEGPSILRIQQVVRGDSAAYFCASSPHIGVDQPQHFGDGTRLSIL.

The chain combines TRBV6-1 with TRBJ2-1; 7 bases fit TRBD1. There are 15 residues in the CDR3. V dropped 6 bases and J dropped 9; count of bases not matched to a gene: 14. Germline V CDR1 and CDR2: MNHNS, SASEGT. The CDR3 DNA reads as TGTGCCAGCAGCCCCTCGGGACAGCCAGGCTCTGAGCAGTTCTTC. This translates into CASSPSGQPGSEQFF.

V is TRBV14 and J is TRBJ1-2; D may be TRBD1 (6 bases). This CDR3 comprises 15 residues. V was cut by 3 bases and J by 5 bases, with 16 bases left in between. Germline loops: CDR1 SGHDN, CDR2 FVKESK. DNA of the CDR3: TGTGCCAGCAGCCAGGCCCCCGGGACACCGTATGGCTACACCTTC. Translating it yields CASSQAPGTPYGYTF.

The chain has TRBV7-8 and TRBJ2-1, with 7 nucleotides matching TRBD2. J gave up 2 bases and V 1 base, and 11 bases lay outside the gene matches. The CDR3 spans 18 residues. Germline V gene sequence: CDR1 SGHVS, CDR2 FQNEAQ. This CDR3 is CASSLVVLGLGPYNEQFF. The CDR3 nucleotides read TGTGCCAGCAGCTTAGTGGTTCTAGGACTAGGACCCTACAATGAGCAGTTCTTC.

The rearrangement joins TRBV7-2 to TRBJ2-7; 7 bases match TRBD1. V lost 5 bases, J lost 3 bases, and 7 bases stayed unmatched. The germline V gene has CDR1 SGHTA and CDR2 FQGNSA. CDR3 length: 14 amino acids. The DNA for the CDR3 is TGTGCCAGCAGCCCAGGACAGGCGGGCTACGAGCAGTACTTC. This sequence encodes CASSPGQAGYEQYF.

Only one count was recorded for this clone. The chain combines TRBV28 with TRBJ1-2; D remains ambiguous. Per the germline V gene, CDR1 is MDHEN and CDR2 is SYDVKM. Trimming pared 5 bases from V and 5 bases from J, leaving 18 bases between. The CDR3 has 15 residues. The CDR3 DNA reads as TGTGCCAGCAGTATAACGGCTACTTCGAGATATGGCTACACCTTC. Its translation is CASSITATSRYGYTF.

The V gene is TRBV28, the J gene TRBJ1-3; D unresolved. V was clipped by 2 bases and J by 2 bases, with 10 bases between them. The CDR3 loop spans 15 amino acids. Germline V gene lookup returns CDR1 MDHEN and CDR2 SYDVKM. CDR3 region: CASSLEREAGNTIYF. The CDR3 DNA follows: TGTGCCAGCAGTTTAGAGAGGGAGGCTGGAAACACCATATATTTT. Drawing the rest from reference TRBV28 and TRBJ1-3, the complete variable domain is DVKVTQSSRYLVKRTGEKVFLECVQDMDHENMFWYRQDPGLGLRLIYFSYDVKMKEKGDIPEGYSVSREKKERFSLILESASTNQTSMYLCASSLEREAGNTIYFGEGSWLTVV.

This clone was seen just once. The chain couples TRBV28 to TRBJ2-7, with TRBD1 matching over 8 bases. CDR1 is MDHEN, CDR2 SYDVKM, per germline. The J segment lost 5 bases and the V segment lost 6 bases, leaving 9 bases of the junction unmatched. The CDR3 runs 14 residues. The CDR3 spells CASRGQVGLDEQYF. CDR3 DNA sequence: TGTGCCAGCAGGGGACAGGTCGGTCTTGACGAGCAGTACTTC.